These 29 T cell receptor beta chains originate from one sample sequenced in a study of response to subunit inactivated influenza vaccine. TCRdb re-derived calls from the RT-PCR reads in MiXCR, one entry per CDR3 protein. Of roughly 760,000 distinct CDR3 sequences in the sample, roughly 20% are singletons; the top ten hold about 9.4%. This sample comprised PBMCs from blood, obtained about 5 days after vaccination. These receptors all stem from a man aged 45-65 years who received an inactivated influenza vaccine.

The V call is TRBV7-2, the J call TRBJ1-1; tentatively, D is TRBD1 (6 bases). Germline assignment: CDR1 SGHTA and CDR2 FQGNSA. The V end lost 1 base, the J end lost 5 bases, and 17 bases lay between the germline ends. There are 16 residues in the CDR3. The CDR3 nucleotides read TGTGCCAGCAGCTTAGGAAGTTTCCAGGGGAGAACTGAAGCTTTCTTT. Translated, it gives CASSLGSFQGRTEAFF.

This clonotype was observed a handful of times. This chain joins TRBV7-9 and TRBJ2-1; 8 bases map to TRBD1. CDR1 is SEHNR and CDR2 is FQNEAQ in the germline V gene (reference sequence). The J segment lost 5 bases and the V segment lost 6 bases, leaving 9 bases of the junction unmatched. The CDR3 extends over 15 amino acids. CDR3 protein: CASSPDRVGNNEQFF. DNA of the CDR3: TGTGCCAGCAGTCCGGACAGGGTTGGGAACAATGAGCAGTTCTTC.

This chain joins TRBV5-1 and TRBJ2-3; D gene ambiguous. With 0 bases removed from V and 6 bases from J, the gap between germline ends came to 11 bases. The CDR3 runs to 14 residues. Germline V CDR1 and CDR2: SGHRS, YFSETQ. Written as DNA, the CDR3 is TGCGCCAGCAGCTTGGCTTCTAGGTCTGATACGCAGTATTTT. It translates to CASSLASRSDTQYF.

In its sample, this clonotype was seen many times. The rearrangement uses TRBV5-5 and TRBJ2-1; D gene unclear. The germline V gene has CDR1 SGHKS and CDR2 YYEKEE (reference sequence). CDR3 length: 14 residues. The ends were cut back, 1 base at V and 3 bases at J, with 8 bases in the middle. The CDR3 protein is CASSLMLSYNEQFF. As DNA, the CDR3 is TGTGCCAGCAGCTTGATGCTCAGCTACAATGAGCAGTTCTTC.

In DNA form, the CDR3 reads TGTGCCATCAGTGATCCAGGGACCCGCTACAATGAGCAGTTCTTC. Translating gives CAISDPGTRYNEQFF. This chain joins TRBV10-3 and TRBJ2-1; D is tentatively TRBD1 or TRBD2 (5 bases each). The CDR3 is 15 residues long. The V end lost 3 bases, the J end lost 3 bases, and 12 bases lay between the germline ends. Looked up from germline, CDR1 is ENHRY and CDR2 is SYGVKD.

V and J are TRBV2 and TRBJ2-3; 10 bases fit TRBD1. V lost 6 bases, J lost 2 bases, and 2 bases stayed unmatched. This CDR3 is built from 14 residues. Per the germline V gene, CDR1 is SNHLY and CDR2 is FYNNEI. CDR3 region: CASRGQGTTDTQYF. Here the CDR3 DNA reads TGTGCCAGCAGGGGACAGGGGACCACAGATACGCAGTATTTT.

The J gene is TRBJ2-3, the V gene TRBV5-1; 10 nucleotides line up with TRBD1. CDR1 SGHRS and CDR2 YFSETQ come from the germline V gene. With 5 bases clipped from V and 0 bases from J, the junction kept 12 bases outside the gene matches. The length of the CDR3 is 18 residues. The CDR3 DNA reads as TGCGCCAGCAGTCGAGGGACAGGGGTGCTGTCTAGCACAGATACGCAGTATTTT. Its translation is CASSRGTGVLSSTDTQYF.

This clonotype was detected a few times. The chain has TRBV7-3 and TRBJ2-1; no definite D call. The CDR3 loop spans 16 amino acids. Germline V gene lookup returns CDR1 SGHTA and CDR2 FQGTGA. Trimming removed 5 bases at V and 0 bases at J, with 14 bases between. CDR3 bases: TGTGCCAGCAGCCCCGACCTGATCAGCTCCTACAATGAGCAGTTCTTC. Amino acids: CASSPDLISSYNEQFF.

In DNA form, the CDR3 reads TGCGCCAGCAGCTTGGGGGACCTCTGGGGAGAGCAGTACTTC. It specifies CASSLGDLWGEQYF. The rearrangement uses TRBV5-1 and TRBJ2-7; possibly TRBD1 or TRBD2 for D (5 bases each). This CDR3 has 14 residues. Germline CDR1 SGHRS, CDR2 YFSETQ. V dropped 0 bases and J dropped 7 bases, with 14 bases sitting between them.

V is TRBV4-3 and J is TRBJ2-3; 13 bases map to TRBD2. Germline-derived CDR1 and CDR2 are LGHNA and YSLEER. Trimming took 0 bases from V and 4 from J; bases not matched to a gene: 10. This CDR3 is 19 amino acids long. Written as DNA, the CDR3 is TGCGCCAGCAGCCAAGACCCTCCGGGACTAGCGGGAAGTTCAGATACGCAGTATTTT. It is translated as CASSQDPPGLAGSSDTQYF.

This clonotype was counted between two and nine times. The J gene is TRBJ2-1, the V gene TRBV15; TRBD1 matches 7 bases. The J segment lost 2 bases and the V segment lost 3 bases, leaving 4 bases of the junction unmatched. Germline V gene data show CDR1 as LNHNV and CDR2 as YYDKDF (reference sequence). This CDR3 spans 15 amino acids. CDR3 region: CATSSRQGPYNEQFF. CDR3 sequence (DNA): TGTGCCACCAGCAGCCGACAGGGCCCCTACAATGAGCAGTTCTTC.

The chain has TRBV21-1 and TRBJ2-2; TRBD2 is the table's D call, not checked against the DNA. TRBV21-1 is given as a pseudogene. CDR3 length equals 17 residues. CDR3 in DNA: TGTGCCAGCAGCCACCCGGGACTAGCGGGGAACACCGGGGAGCTGTTTTTT. Protein sequence: CASSHPGLAGNTGELFF.

The CDR3 sequence is CASSSDHGYEQYF. The DNA for the CDR3 is TGTGCCAGCAGCTCCGACCATGGATACGAGCAGTACTTC. The chain carries TRBV7-2 and TRBJ2-7, with D unresolved. The CDR3 length is 13 residues. V dropped 4 bases and J dropped 4 bases, with 11 bases sitting between them. CDR1 and CDR2 (germline): SGHTA, FQGNSA.

This clonotype was recorded only once. This chain links TRBV7-2 with TRBJ1-4; D perhaps matches TRBD1 (6 bases). This CDR3 contains 13 residues. From germline, CDR1 is SGHTA and CDR2 FQGNSA. V shed 8 bases and J shed 4 bases, with 11 bases lying between them. The CDR3 sequence is CASGRGGNEKLFF. The CDR3 bases are TGTGCCAGCGGGCGAGGGGGTAATGAAAAACTGTTTTTT.

This clonotype has more than one count but fewer than ten. The chain couples TRBV15 to TRBJ1-5; no clear D. Germline CDR1 LNHNV, CDR2 YYDKDF (reference sequence). The CDR3 contains 14 residues. V shed 0 bases and J shed 10 bases, with 13 bases lying between them. This chain's CDR3 is CATSRDKWGRPQHF. The DNA of the CDR3 is TGTGCCACCAGCAGAGATAAATGGGGAAGACCCCAGCATTTT.

This clonotype has only a few counts. The chain combines TRBV7-8 with TRBJ1-5; a possible D gene is TRBD1 (5 bases). The CDR3 loop spans 14 amino acids. Germline loops: CDR1 SGHVS, CDR2 FQNEAQ. Trimming stripped 5 bases from V and 5 bases from J, with 13 bases between. The CDR3 DNA sequence: TGTGCCAGCAGCCAGACAGAAGGGGATCAGCCCCAGCATTTT. Translation gives CASSQTEGDQPQHF.

This clonotype was detected a few times. The V and J genes are TRBV28 and TRBJ2-7; D might be TRBD2 (5 bases). There are 14 residues in the CDR3. V lost 6 bases and J 2 bases, leaving 14 bases between the germline ends. In germline, CDR1 is MDHEN, CDR2 SYDVKM. This chain's CDR3 is CASSPGLKAYEQYF. The CDR3 DNA is TGTGCCAGCAGCCCAGGACTCAAGGCCTACGAGCAGTACTTC.

J is TRBJ2-5 and V is TRBV21-1; TRBD1 is the table's D call, not checked against the DNA. TRBV21-1 corresponds to a pseudogene. The CDR3 runs 15 residues. The DNA for the CDR3 is TGTGCCAGCAGCACGCCCGGCGGGGCTCAAGAGACCCAGTACTTC. It codes for CASSTPGGAQETQYF.

This clonotype was counted a few times. The J gene is TRBJ1-2, the V gene TRBV6-2 or TRBV6-3; D might be TRBD1 (6 bases). Germline V CDR1 and CDR2: MNHEY, SVGEGT. V was clipped by 4 bases and J by 8 bases, with 14 bases between them. The CDR3 is made up of 13 amino acids. This CDR3 reads CASSFQGRNGYTF. The CDR3 nucleotides are TGTGCCAGCAGTTTCCAGGGGCGGAACGGCTACACCTTC.

This clonotype was seen many times. The chain combines TRBV15 with TRBJ2-3; 7 positions agree with TRBD2. The CDR3 has 14 residues. V dropped 0 bases and J dropped 6; count of bases not matched to a gene: 3. Per germline, CDR1 LNHNV and CDR2 YYDKDF (reference sequence). The CDR3 here is CATSRELARDTQYF. The DNA for the CDR3 is TGTGCCACCAGCAGAGAACTAGCGAGGGATACGCAGTATTTT.

This clonotype was observed a few times. The rearrangement links TRBV4-1 to TRBJ1-3; D is unclear. The ends were cut back, 0 bases at V and 4 bases at J, with 13 bases in the middle. From germline, CDR1 is MGHRA and CDR2 YSYEKL. This CDR3 comprises 16 residues. The CDR3 nucleotides read TGCGCCAGCAGCCAAGATTCCTCTAGGATCGGAAACACCATATATTTT. It encodes CASSQDSSRIGNTIYF.

V and J are TRBV6-1 and TRBJ1-1, with D possibly matching TRBD1 (6 bases). V shed 7 bases and J shed 1 base, with 10 bases lying between them. The CDR3 is made up of 13 amino acids. The germline V gene has CDR1 MNHNS and CDR2 SASEGT. DNA for the CDR3: TGTGCCAGCATTGGACAGACGAACACTGAAGCTTTCTTT. It codes for CASIGQTNTEAFF.

The CDR3 nucleotides are TGCAGTGCTACAGTTAGCGGGGTGGGGCAGTTCTTC. Encoded protein: CSATVSGVGQFF. The chain joins TRBV20-1 to TRBJ2-1; 8 bases line up with TRBD2. The V segment lost 4 bases and the J segment 12 bases; nucleotides outside the gene matches: 8. The CDR3 is 12 residues long. Germline V lookup: CDR1 DFQATT, CDR2 SNEGSKA (reference sequence).

V usage is TRBV20-1 and J usage is TRBJ2-5; 10 bases agree with TRBD2. Trimming at V came to 5 bases and at J to 5 bases, leaving 11 bases not matched to a gene. This CDR3 spans 15 amino acids. Germline V gene lookup returns CDR1 DFQATT and CDR2 SNEGSKA (reference sequence). CDR3 in DNA: TGCAGTGCTTCCTTGAGCGGGAGGGCCCAGGAGACCCAGTACTTC. This codes for CSASLSGRAQETQYF.

The V gene is TRBV9, the J gene TRBJ1-1, with 7 bases fitting TRBD1. V lost 3 bases, J lost 5 bases, and 7 bases stayed unmatched. CDR3 size: 14 residues. The V gene's germline CDR1 is SGDLS and CDR2 YYNGEE. The CDR3 protein is CASSGIRGETEAFF. The CDR3 coding sequence is TGTGCCAGCAGCGGAATCAGGGGGGAGACTGAAGCTTTCTTT.

This clonotype has only a few counts. The chain couples TRBV5-6 to TRBJ1-2, with unresolved D. Deletions cut 2 bases from V and 1 base from J, with 9 bases between. The CDR3 loop spans 14 amino acids. Per germline, CDR1 SGHDT and CDR2 YYEEEE. The CDR3 sequence: CASSFASLNYGYTF. CDR3 DNA: TGTGCCAGCAGCTTCGCCAGCCTTAACTATGGCTACACCTTC. Looking up the rest from reference TRBV5-6 and TRBJ1-2 gives the full variable domain: DAGVTQSPTHLIKTRGQQVTLRCSPKSGHDTVSWYQQALGQGPQFIFQYYEEEERQRGNFPDRFSGHQFPNYSSELNVNALLLGDSALYLCASSFASLNYGYTFGSGTRLTVV.

This clonotype was seen a few times. The chain couples TRBV15 to TRBJ2-2; 8 nucleotides agree with TRBD2. Germline CDR1 is LNHNV and CDR2 is YYDKDF (reference sequence). The CDR3 is 16 residues long. V dropped 0 bases and J dropped 5; count of bases not matched to a gene: 5. This CDR3 is CATSRDSGTLTGELFF. CDR3 DNA sequence: TGTGCCACCAGCAGAGATAGCGGGACCCTTACCGGGGAGCTGTTTTTT.

The gene calls are TRBV6-5 and TRBJ2-5, with 11 nucleotides matching TRBD1. The CDR3 is made up of 16 amino acids. CDR1 is MNHEY, CDR2 SVGAGI, per germline. The junction had 5 bases not matched to a gene; V was cut back by 0 bases and J by 5 bases. The CDR3: CASSYSGTGGRETQYF. For the CDR3, the DNA is TGTGCCAGCAGTTACTCCGGGACAGGGGGGAGGGAGACCCAGTACTTC.

This rearrangement joins TRBV5-1 to TRBJ2-3; D perhaps matches TRBD2 (6 bases). The V gene's germline CDR1 is SGHRS and CDR2 YFSETQ. This CDR3 comprises 16 residues. The V end was cut by 2 bases, the J end by 2 bases, with 15 bases between. This chain's CDR3 is CASSFVGGRATDTQYF. The CDR3 nucleotides read TGCGCCAGCAGCTTCGTGGGAGGACGAGCCACAGATACGCAGTATTTT.